Listed below are T cell receptor beta chains from one sample, sequenced in a study of T cell repertoires in ileal Crohn's disease. Sequenced by immunoSEQ multiplex PCR; TCRdb stores in-frame clones only, minus some. The data contain about 10,000 clones, approximately 80% of them singletons. Sequenced material: ileal tissue. The receptor source for this set is an adult with Crohn's disease. Both conserved end residues are part of each CDR3. D genes are given only for firm matches. Only some rows state a clone size, as once, few, many or a class for expanded clones.

NA,TRBJ2-5,TRBV28,15,TRBD2,CASSLQREREETQYF,TGTGCCAGCAGTTTACAGCGGGAGAGAGAAGAGACCCAGTACTTC
NA,TRBJ1-5,TRBV28,14,TRBD1,CASSPRTGSQPQHF,TGTGCCAGCAGTCCTAGGACAGGGTCTCAGCCCCAGCATTTT
few,TRBJ1-6,TRBV25-1,13,TRBD1,CASRDRESSPLHF,TGTGCCAGCAGGGACAGGGAAAGTTCACCCCTCCACTTT
NA,TRBJ2-1,TRBV6-5,15,TRBD2,CASSAGTSSYNEQFF,TGTGCCAGCAGTGCCGGGACTAGCTCCTACAATGAGCAGTTCTTC
NA,TRBJ2-7,TRBV11-2,17,TRBD1,CASSFGTGGTNSYEQYF,TGTGCCAGCAGCTTTGGGACAGGGGGCACAAATTCCTACGAGCAGTACTTC
NA,TRBJ2-1,TRBV7-9,13,TRBD2,CASSLARLAPQFF,TGTGCCAGCAGCTTAGCCAGACTAGCTCCCCAGTTCTTC
NA,TRBJ1-1,TRBV27,15,TRBD1,CASSLSGTGTTEAFF,TGTGCCAGCAGTTTATCGGGGACAGGGACTACTGAAGCTTTCTTT
large,TRBJ2-7,TRBV7-2,13,NA,CASSSQLLYEQYF,TGTGCCAGCAGCTCCCAACTCCTCTACGAGCAGTACTTC
NA,TRBJ2-7,TRBV25-1,17,TRBD1,CASSEEQGAAGDGEQYF,TGTGCCAGCAGTGAAGAACAGGGGGCAGCGGGTGACGGCGAGCAGTACTTC
NA,TRBJ2-7,TRBV28,11,NA,CASSFSRLQYF,TGTGCCAGCAGTTTCTCACGGTTGCAGTACTTC
few,TRBJ1-1,TRBV27,13,NA,CASSRQENTEAFF,TGTGCCAGCAGCCGTCAGGAGAACACTGAAGCTTTCTTT
few,TRBJ2-1,TRBV27,14,TRBD2,CASSGRESYNEQFF,TGTGCCAGCAGCGGGCGGGAGTCCTACAATGAGCAGTTCTTC
few,TRBJ2-2,TRBV21-1,15,NA,CASSMNRSHTGELFF,TGTGCCAGCAGCATGAACAGGTCCCACACCGGGGAGCTGTTTTTT
NA,TRBJ1-1,TRBV20-1,8,NA,CGGVGAFF,TGCGGGGGCGTAGGAGCTTTCTTT
NA,TRBJ2-7,TRBV5-6,13,NA,CASSLAGRYEQYF,TGTGCCAGCAGCTTGGCAGGGCGGTACGAGCAGTACTTC
NA,TRBJ2-1,TRBV7-9,17,TRBD2,CASSARTSGRSHNEQFF,TGTGCCAGCAGCGCCCGGACTAGCGGGAGGTCCCACAATGAGCAGTTCTTC
NA,TRBJ2-3,TRBV2,14,TRBD2,CASVAGGLEDTQYF,TGTGCCAGCGTAGCGGGGGGGCTGGAAGATACGCAGTATTTT
medium-sized,TRBJ2-4,TRBV4-3,16,NA,CASSQSPAAAKNIQYF,TGCGCCAGCAGCCAATCCCCTGCTGCGGCCAAAAACATTCAGTACTTC
NA,TRBJ2-6,TRBV28,15,NA,CASSQLSSGANVLTF,TGTGCCAGCAGCCAACTTAGCTCTGGGGCCAACGTCCTGACTTTC
once,TRBJ1-2,TRBV5-1,16,TRBD1,CASSERQGVANYGYTF,TGCGCCAGCAGCGAAAGACAGGGGGTGGCTAACTATGGCTACACCTTC
NA,TRBJ2-5,TRBV28,15,TRBD2,CASSYKSGSPREQYF,TGTGCCAGCAGTTATAAAAGCGGGAGTCCTCGGGAGCAGTACTTC
NA,TRBJ1-1,TRBV7-2,16,TRBD1,CASSLVTGGVNTEAFF,TGTGCCAGCAGCTTAGTGACAGGGGGCGTGAACACTGAAGCTTTCTTT
NA,TRBJ1-2,TRBV6-6,16,NA,CASSYDSLRLNYGYTF,TGTGCCAGCAGTTACGATAGTCTCAGGCTTAACTATGGCTACACCTTC
NA,TRBJ1-3,TRBV14,15,NA,CASSQDGRRGNTIYF,TGTGCCAGCAGCCAAGATGGAAGGAGAGGAAACACCATATATTTT
NA,TRBJ2-7,TRBV7-2,16,TRBD1,CASSLQPGQLRNEQYF,TGTGCCAGCAGCTTACAACCGGGACAGTTGAGGAACGAGCAGTACTTC
few,TRBJ2-1,TRBV19,15,NA,CASSIGRESYNEQFF,TGTGCCAGTAGTATAGGTCGGGAATCCTACAATGAGCAGTTCTTC
NA,TRBJ1-1,TRBV29-1,14,NA,CSVEASSPGTEAFF,TGCAGCGTTGAAGCGTCGTCCCCAGGCACTGAAGCTTTCTTT
NA,TRBJ2-2,TRBV6-5,13,TRBD2,CASNLAGLGELFF,TGTGCCAGTAATCTAGCGGGACTCGGGGAGCTGTTTTTT
NA,TRBJ2-5,TRBV18,13,NA,CASSRQLGETQYF,TGTGCCAGCTCACGACAGTTGGGAGAGACCCAGTACTTC
NA,TRBJ1-2,TRBV6-5,14,TRBD1,CASSYSDRGVGYTF,TGTGCCAGCAGTTACTCGGACAGGGGGGTAGGCTACACCTTC
NA,TRBJ1-2,TRBV4-3,15,TRBD1,CVSSLGTGGSYGYTF,TGCGTCAGCAGCTTAGGGACAGGGGGCTCCTATGGCTACACCTTC
NA,TRBJ1-2,TRBV30,11,NA,CAWGRGDGYTF,TGTGCCTGGGGCAGGGGCGATGGCTACACCTTC
NA,TRBJ2-7,TRBV28,15,TRBD1,CASSAGGTGFYEQYF,TGTGCCAGCAGTGCAGGCGGGACAGGGTTCTACGAGCAGTACTTC
NA,TRBJ1-2,TRBV28,15,TRBD1,CASRGGQGDVYGYTF,TGTGCCAGCAGGGGCGGACAGGGTGATGTCTATGGCTACACCTTC
NA,TRBJ2-2,TRBV19,14,TRBD2,CASGSGRRTGELFF,TGTGCCAGTGGGAGCGGGAGGCGGACCGGGGAGCTGTTTTTT
NA,TRBJ2-5,TRBV28,14,TRBD1,CASSLEGAAKTQYF,TGTGCCAGCAGTTTAGAGGGGGCTGCGAAGACCCAGTACTTC
few,TRBJ2-3,TRBV12-5,14,TRBD2,CASTGTSATDTQYF,TGTGCTAGTACCGGGACTAGCGCCACAGATACGCAGTATTTT
few,TRBJ1-1,TRBV27,13,NA,CASSSQENTEAFF,TGTGCCAGCAGTTCGCAGGAGAACACTGAAGCTTTCTTT
NA,TRBJ2-1,TRBV19,16,TRBD2,CASLPAGAGLAGEQFF,TGTGCCAGTTTGCCCGCTGGGGCGGGACTAGCGGGAGAGCAGTTCTTC
NA,TRBJ2-3,TRBV15,16,TRBD2,CATSRRSGGPTDTQYF,TGTGCCACCAGCAGAAGAAGCGGGGGCCCCACAGATACGCAGTATTTT
NA,TRBJ2-7,TRBV29-1,15,TRBD2,CSVEDVTSGSYEQYF,TGCAGCGTTGAAGACGTGACTAGCGGCTCCTACGAGCAGTACTTC
NA,TRBJ1-2,TRBV28,15,NA,CASSRDTVLVRGYTF,TGTGCCAGCAGTCGGGACACCGTCCTAGTGCGAGGCTACACCTTC
NA,TRBJ2-7,TRBV9,15,TRBD2,CASSGRLAGEGEQYF,TGTGCCAGCAGCGGCCGACTAGCGGGAGAAGGCGAGCAGTACTTC
NA,TRBJ2-6,TRBV6-1,15,NA,CASSESGSGANVLTF,TGTGCCAGCAGTGAGTCAGGGTCTGGGGCCAACGTCCTGACTTTC
NA,TRBJ1-4,TRBV4-1,16,TRBD1,CASSQDRTGTNEKLFF,TGCGCCAGCAGCCAAGATCGGACAGGGACTAATGAAAAACTGTTTTTT
NA,TRBJ2-1,TRBV10-3,13,NA,CAISGGDYNEQFF,TGTGCCATCTCTGGCGGAGACTACAATGAGCAGTTCTTC
NA,TRBJ1-6,TRBV5-1,16,TRBD1,CASSSYNRGGNSPLHF,TGCGCCAGCAGCTCTTATAACAGGGGTGGCAATTCACCCCTCCACTTT